This TCR beta chain was captured by sequencing in a study of cytomegalovirus exposure and HLA in healthy donors (dated by TCRdb to 2017 to 2019). In the study overall: An earlier analysis of some 620 of the donors reported over 250 Gb of sequence data and approximately 120 million unique TCR beta sequences obtained from approximately 180 million T cells. Among 398 genotyped donors of the cohort, an average of roughly 230,000 unique TCR beta nucleotide sequences was sequenced per donor, of which about 18% were non-productive. Roughly 300 gigabases of sequencing data and 91 million or so unique TCR sequences made up an early release that covered 640 HLA-typed donors. In addition to the first cohort of 500 to 850 subjects, a separate validation cohort of 130 or so different subjects was used. Rather than drawing on any new phenotypic data, the later analysis identified candidate immune exposures from TCR beta sequences and the way those sequences occurred across donors. Both class I and class II loci were covered by HLA typing, at four-digit resolution. Among the roughly 370 genotyped donors, 81% belonged to the genetic ancestry cluster associated with self-reported Caucasian donors. The study combined high-throughput TCR immunosequencing, statistical association of individual TCRs with disease status, and machine learning to predict cytomegalovirus infection status. Roughly five DR-DQ haplotypes were treated as single units for association and clustering because of strong linkage in the cohort. In a later genetic analysis, genome-wide SNP genotypes for 398 of the 666 donors were used, and that subset was treated as a discovery cohort. In an earlier analysis of roughly 600 of the donors, high-throughput TCR beta sequencing was used to judge whether each TCR beta V gene segment behaved as functional or pseudogenic. Alongside the repertoire data, information on donor age, sex, ethnicity and CMV serostatus was compiled. Typing coverage varied by locus: roughly 629-640 donors for A, B, C, DRB1 and DQB1; under 550 for DQA1; over 600 for DPA1; under 490 for DPB1. The study used immunosequencing to profile the T cell repertoires of several hundred subjects and linked those repertoires to cytomegalovirus serostatus. Every discovery cohort repertoire had been produced on one sequencing platform. The study aimed to test whether signatures of past pathogen exposure could be identified by cataloging public T cell receptors. In a later analysis, previously published TCR beta repertoires from fewer than 750 donors were re-analyzed and high-resolution HLA genotyping was added so that TCR occurrence patterns could be studied.

CDR1 and CDR2, looked up from the germline V gene (reference sequence), are SEHNR and FQNEAQ. From the cysteine up to the phenylalanine, the CDR3 has a length of 12 residues. Here the CDR3 DNA is all that survives: 36 bases in frame from base 1. Trimming removed 2 bases from V and 7 bases from J, leaving 9 bases between the germline ends. In regard to this clone: This receptor's antigen is unknown.

The cohort comprised some 730 healthy bone marrow donors. All cohort members were sampled while nominally healthy, although unrecorded immune exposures were likely present. The donor tested CMV seronegative, placing the donor among the approximately 400 seronegative members of the cohort. Each donor provided a peripheral blood sample, and peripheral blood mononuclear cells were used for TCR beta sequencing. The Qiagen DNeasy Blood Extraction Kit was used to extract genomic DNA from the blood cell samples. The paper as a whole reports these results and caveats: According to a later genetic analysis, donors in an Asian-associated ancestry cluster had fewer N-insertions in productive TCRs than the approximately 690-donor mean. Most TCR sequences were seen in very few donors, while some public TCRs were found in many individuals. The classifier was reported to diagnose cytomegalovirus status with high specificity and sensitivity in both the original and validation cohorts. The presence/absence analyses assumed that sequencing depth was roughly uniform across donors, and that assumption may not be true. The study gave a list of about 170 TCR beta chains associated with cytomegalovirus. A later analysis found that TCR association rates varied across HLA loci, with DRB1 alleles showing the most associated TCRs and HLA-C alleles the fewest. A later analysis reported that several top co-occurrence clusters appeared linked to parvovirus B19, influenza, CMV and Epstein-Barr virus. The authors suggested that the approach could potentially be extended to other disease states and immunological phenotypes. According to a later analysis, most CMV-associated TCR beta chains appeared to be HLA-restricted, and the HLA associations seemed to be driven largely by CMV exposure. A further reported finding was that TCR beta sequences accurately predicted the HLA-A and HLA-B alleles for most subjects in the first cohort. About 17 rarely observed V segments, including chromosome 9 orphons, were excluded from the earlier analysis of some 590 of the donors because counts were too low. Correlated functional status among segregating V segments might reflect linkage disequilibrium, but an unknown experimental factor could not be ruled out. Because HLA typing was unavailable for some donors at each locus, only the typed subset was used in association tests. In an earlier analysis of around 500 of the donors, most TCR beta V segments appeared in productive rearrangements about 87% or about 30% of the time, broadly matching IMGT annotations. Three of the identified cytomegalovirus-associated TCR beta chains were confirmed in vitro to be specific for cytomegalovirus antigens. A cluster of highly shared sequence variants was judged likely to be a technical artifact of the sequencing pipeline. When HLA alleles, especially DR and DQ, strongly co-occurred, attributing TCR associations to individual alleles was difficult. In a later analysis, HLA-associated TCR beta chains showed more clonal expansion and lower generation probabilities than non-associated chains that were equally common. The only immune exposure information available for the cohort was CMV serostatus. In this cohort, only TCR beta chains were sequenced, and detectable features were limited by the absence of alpha or paired-chain data. A later analysis associated 16,951 TCR beta sequences with specific HLA alleles at a false discovery rate of 0.05. Because the 87-base-pair reads could not distinguish some IMGT-functional V segments, including TRBV6-2 and TRBV6-3, those segments were excluded. In a later genetic analysis, a missense DCLRE1C variant was associated with V-gene and J-gene trimming of TCR beta chains, and the association was replicated in an independent cohort.

The method behind the library was the immunoSEQ multiplex PCR assay. The multiplex PCR relied on a mix of 60 forward primers for TCR Vbeta segments and 13 reverse primers for TCR Jbeta segments. A multiplex PCR assay on genomic DNA amplified the CDR3 region of rearranged TCR beta genes. Amplified TCR beta libraries were sequenced as 87-base-pair reads on the Illumina HiSeq System. In the authors' own workflow: A later analysis counted approximately 74 million unique TCR beta chains across the approximately 700 repertoires, and around 9.9 million of these chains were shared by at least two donors. To remove PCR and sequencing errors, raw reads were error-corrected and collapsed into unique sequences using a nearest-neighbor algorithm that merged closely related sequences. V, D and J gene segments were assigned by aligning CDR3 sequences to IMGT reference sequences. For a sequence to be retained, a match of at least six nucleotides was required to both a V gene segment and a J gene segment. Rearrangements were called productive when the CDR3 lacked stop codons and stayed in frame with V and J; all others were non-productive. CDR3 was defined by IMGT convention, running from the second conserved V-encoded cysteine to the conserved J-encoded phenylalanine. The earlier analysis of 500 to 650 of the donors excluded any sequence lacking an unambiguous match to a single V gene segment. In an earlier analysis of more than 500 of the donors, a V segment was called functional when productive rearrangements were above 56.7%, and segregating when the standard deviation between donors exceeded 5%. A statistical classification framework was developed to diagnose cytomegalovirus status using the catalog of TCR beta chain sequences. A later analysis assigned V and J genes by comparing TCR nucleotide sequences with IMGT/GENE-DB human TR gene sequences. Using the TCRdist pipeline, a later analysis assigned CDR3 sequences along with most-parsimonious VDJ recombination scenarios. In a later analysis, each TCR beta chain was defined by its CDR3 amino acid sequence together with its V-gene family, and reads without a unique V-gene family were excluded. In a later analysis, 550 to 650 highly shared, low-generation-probability nucleotide sequences were removed to address suspected cross-contamination and a sequencing artifact. For each public chain, a later analysis derived a clonal expansion index from normalized ranks of inferred template counts within each repertoire. In a later analysis, generation probabilities were computed with a VDJ recombination model fitted to out-of-frame rearrangements, and the resulting probabilities were checked against IGoR. A later analysis scored TCR-TCR, TCR-HLA and TCR-CMV co-occurrence with hypergeometric tests, applying a repertoire-size bias correction to TCR pairs. A later analysis estimated false discovery rates by permuting HLA or CMV assignments 20 times. In a later analysis, co-occurring TCRs were grouped using DBSCAN, with TCRdist sequence similarity added in when clustering inside HLA-allele-positive subsets. For co-occurrence clustering, repertoires with fewer than 30,000 or more than 120,000 public chains were excluded, along with roughly 5 repertoires with anomalous nucleotide sharing. Held by TCRdb, this immuneACCESS table contains in-frame sequences only and omits some clones. Under half of the omission traces to an unresolved V gene where checked; the cause of the rest is unknown. The DNA was the basis for D and trimming; V, J and clone size are from that table. The sample table gives 140,000 to 150,000 clones. 0.8% to 1% of the sample rests with the top ten.

The rearrangement joined TRBV7-9 to TRBJ2-7; tentative D gene TRBD2, with 5 bases matching. The sample consisted of PBMCs. The receptor was derived from a male donor in good health and CMV-seronegative. The CDR3 reads CASSLLPGEQYF. The sequenced DNA: TGTGCCAGCAGCTTACTTCCGGGAGAGCAGTACTTC.